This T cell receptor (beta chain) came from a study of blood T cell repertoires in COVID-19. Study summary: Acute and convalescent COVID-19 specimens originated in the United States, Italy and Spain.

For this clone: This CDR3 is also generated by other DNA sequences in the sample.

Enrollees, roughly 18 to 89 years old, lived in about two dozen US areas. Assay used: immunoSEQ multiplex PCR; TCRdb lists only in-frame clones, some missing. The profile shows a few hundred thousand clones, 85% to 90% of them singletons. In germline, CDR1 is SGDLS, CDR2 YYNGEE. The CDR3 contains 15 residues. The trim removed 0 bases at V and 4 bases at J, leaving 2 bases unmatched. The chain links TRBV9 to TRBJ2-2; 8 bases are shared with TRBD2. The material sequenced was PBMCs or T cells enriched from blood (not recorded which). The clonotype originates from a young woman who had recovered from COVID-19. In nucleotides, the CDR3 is TGTGCCAGCAGCGTAGGCGGGGGGTCCACCGGGGAGCTGTTTTTT. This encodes CASSVGGGSTGELFF.